This TCR beta chain was sequenced in a study of T-cell memory formation after mild COVID-19. General study points: Clones contracting across day 15 to 85 had a balanced CD4/CD8 profile; later expanding clones leaned CD4+.

From the 5' RACE reads, TCRdb called clonotypes with MiXCR, one entry per CDR3 protein. This repertoire shows 400,000 or so distinct CDR3 sequences, around 19% found once; its top ten account for around 8.4%. This clonotype was counted a few times. The antigen remains undetermined. CDR3 length: 14 amino acids. J gave up 1 base and V 4 bases, and 2 bases lay outside the gene matches. Germline assignment: CDR1 SGHTA and CDR2 FQGNSA. This TCR was recovered from an adult woman who had mild COVID-19 (a few samples of this study predate the infection). Cell type and time point are not known. Sequencing input: PBMCs or a T cell subset sorted from them (not recorded which). The V gene is TRBV7-2, the J gene TRBJ1-2; the match to TRBD1 covers 8 bases. CDR3: CASSSGQVNYGYTF. The CDR3 DNA sequence: TGTGCCAGCAGCTCGGGACAGGTTAACTATGGCTACACCTTC.